This passage covers 24 T cell receptor beta chains from one sample sequenced in a study of T cell repertoires in cytomegalovirus infection (dated by TCRdb to between 2017 and 2020). The sample was run on an Illumina HiSeq 1500. TCRdb reworked the public reads: Q25 trimming with fastp, MiXCR clone assembly, productive beta chains retained. Identical CDR3 protein sequences are pooled into one entry, listed with their most common genes and DNA. Here the sample has about 920,000 distinct CDR3 sequences; 25% to 40% occur a single time. The ten largest account for roughly 13% of the sample. These TCRs' antigens remain unknown. The treatment or condition label, read with the paper, signifies: in vitro stimulation with specific CMV peptide epitopes to enrich CMV-specific T cells. The specimen was cultured CD8+ T cells from PBMCs, collected from culture after CMV antigen stimulation. Receptor source: a human donor in good health (CMV status not recorded). Some clones in this sample may be carry-over from other donors' samples.

This clonotype occurred a few times. CDR3: CASSGRVDTGNEQFF. DNA for the CDR3: TGCGCCAGCAGCGGCAGGGTAGACACAGGCAATGAGCAGTTCTTC. The rearrangement uses TRBV5-1 and TRBJ2-1, with a tentative D call TRBD1 (5 bases). Trimming left V 4 bases short and J 6 bases short, with 17 bases between. The germline gives CDR1 SGHRS, CDR2 YFSETQ. The CDR3 has 15 amino acids. Complete variable domain (other parts from reference TRBV5-1 and TRBJ2-1): KAGVTQTPRYLIKTRGQQVTLSCSPISGHRSVSWYQQTPGQGLQFLFEYFSETQRNKGNFPGRFSGRQFSNSRSEMNVSTLELGDSALYLCASSGRVDTGNEQFFGPGTRLTVL.

V usage is TRBV4-1 and J usage is TRBJ1-2, with TRBD1 identical over 8 bases. This CDR3 is 15 amino acids long. After removal of 0 bases from V and 9 bases from J, the junction contained 9 bases not matched to a gene. Germline V gene data show CDR1 as MGHRA and CDR2 as YSYEKL. The CDR3 loop reads CASSQEETGDSRYTF. The CDR3 DNA is TGCGCCAGCAGCCAAGAGGAGACAGGGGATTCACGCTACACCTTC.

The table lists this clonotype with many counts. The chain is built from TRBV7-2 and TRBJ2-1; TRBD1 aligns across 8 bases. This CDR3 spans 17 amino acids. The trim removed 3 bases at V and 3 bases at J, leaving 10 bases unmatched. CDR1 and CDR2 (germline): SGHTA, FQGNSA. The CDR3 DNA follows: TGTGCCAGCAGCTTCTATCACCAGGGGGCCTTCTACAATGAGCAGTTCTTC. Encoded protein: CASSFYHQGAFYNEQFF.

This clonotype occurred a few times. The V and J genes are TRBV11-2 and TRBJ2-5, with D perhaps matching TRBD1 (5 bases). Germline CDR1 is SGHAT and CDR2 is FQNNGV. Trimming left V 0 bases short and J 1 base short, with 9 bases between. There are 15 residues in the CDR3. CDR3 in amino acids: CASSLDPDSQETQYF. The CDR3, as DNA: TGTGCCAGCAGCTTAGATCCCGACAGCCAAGAGACCCAGTACTTC. Together with reference TRBV11-2 and TRBJ2-5, the CDR3 gives the full variable domain: EAGVAQSPRYKIIEKRQSVAFWCNPISGHATLYWYQQILGQGPKLLIQFQNNGVVDDSQLPKDRFSAERLKGVDSTLKIQPAKLEDSAVYLCASSLDPDSQETQYFGPGTRLLVL.

V is TRBV7-8 and J is TRBJ2-7; the match to TRBD2 covers 7 bases. The trim removed 1 base at V and 3 bases at J, leaving 12 bases unmatched. From germline, CDR1 is SGHVS and CDR2 FQNEAQ. This CDR3 contains 17 residues. Here the CDR3 reads CASSLEQRGEGFYEQYF. The CDR3 region has the DNA TGTGCCAGCAGCTTAGAGCAACGGGGGGAGGGGTTCTACGAGCAGTACTTC.

This chain connects TRBV7-6 to TRBJ2-7, with 11 positions matching TRBD1. CDR3 size: 15 residues. Per germline, CDR1 SGHVS and CDR2 FNYEAQ. CDR3 in amino acids: CASSLGTGGGYEQCV. The CDR3 DNA reads as TGTGCCAGCAGCTTAGGGACAGGGGGCGGCTACGAGCAGTGCGTC.

This clonotype has a handful of counts. This sequence joins TRBV27 and TRBJ2-1; D is uncertain. There are 14 residues in the CDR3. CDR1 is MNHEY and CDR2 is SMNVEV in the germline V gene (reference sequence). V was clipped by 8 bases and J by 3 bases, with 14 bases between them. CDR3 loop: CASGFQKVYNEQFF. The CDR3 nucleotides are TGTGCCAGCGGATTCCAAAAGGTCTACAATGAGCAGTTCTTC.

Details on this clonotype: A much larger clone lies one base from this, so it may be a read error. V and J are TRBV7-2 and TRBJ2-7, with a possible D match to TRBD2 (5 bases). The length of the CDR3 is 14 residues. Trimming left V 1 base short and J 7 bases short, with 14 bases between. Looked up from germline, CDR1 is SGHTA and CDR2 is FQGNSA. CDR3 bases: TGTGCCAGCAGCTTAGGTGGCATGACGGGGGAGCAGTACTTC. Protein product: CASSLGGMTGEQYF.

V gene TRBV20-1 combines with J gene TRBJ2-7, with D unclear. CDR1 is DFQATT, CDR2 SNEGSKA, per germline (reference sequence). The CDR3 has 13 residues. V lost 1 base and J lost 3, with 10 bases in between. CDR3 sequence: CSARAVPHYEQYV. In DNA, the CDR3 is TGCAGTGCTAGAGCGGTCCCGCACTACGAGCAGTACGTC.

This clonotype appeared once. V usage is TRBV27 and J usage is TRBJ2-7; a possible D gene is TRBD2 (5 bases). Germline CDR1 and CDR2: MNHEY and SMNVEV (reference sequence). Trimming left V 2 bases short and J 6 bases short, with 20 bases between. The CDR3 totals 16 residues. The CDR3: CASSLVGNTLWGEQYF. CDR3 bases: TGTGCCAGCAGTTTAGTCGGGAATACACTCTGGGGCGAGCAGTACTTC.

This clonotype was seen a few times. The rearrangement joins TRBV6-1 to TRBJ2-7, with 10 bases that match TRBD2. The CDR3 spans 16 residues. Germline CDR1 and CDR2: MNHNS and SASEGT. V lost 6 bases to trimming and J lost 2 bases; unmatched junction nucleotides: 10. In nucleotides, the CDR3 is TGTGCCAGCAGACACAGAATACTAGCGGGAACCTACGAGCAGTACTTC. Its translation: CASRHRILAGTYEQYF.

This sequence joins TRBV7-6 and TRBJ2-2; 10 positions agree with TRBD1. The CDR3 extends over 17 amino acids. Germline-derived CDR1 and CDR2 are SGHVS and FNYEAQ. The trim removed 8 bases at V and 3 bases at J, leaving 12 bases unmatched. The CDR3 protein is CASGRDRGPRDTGELFF. As DNA, the CDR3 is TGTGCCAGCGGTCGGGACAGGGGACCCAGGGACACCGGGGAGCTGTTTTTT.

The chain joins TRBV27 to TRBJ1-1; D unclear. Trimming stripped 8 bases from V and 4 bases from J, with 14 bases between. Germline CDR1 and CDR2: MNHEY and SMNVEV (reference sequence). The CDR3 is 13 amino acids. The DNA for the CDR3 is TGTGCCAGCGGACGCACAAAGGGCACTGAAGCTTTCTTT. The encoded protein is CASGRTKGTEAFF.

The table lists this clonotype with many counts. V is TRBV7-2 and J is TRBJ2-5, with D hard to call. CDR3 length: 16 amino acids. Germline assignment: CDR1 SGHTA and CDR2 FQGNSA. With 1 base removed from V and 4 bases from J, the gap between germline ends came to 16 bases. The CDR3 DNA is TGTGCCAGCAGCTTAGATGGCCACCCCTACGGAGAGACCCAGTACTTC. It encodes CASSLDGHPYGETQYF.

This clonotype was counted a few times. The rearrangement links TRBV6-1 to TRBJ2-7, with D perhaps given as TRBD1 or TRBD2 (5 bases each). The CDR3 loop spans 12 amino acids. V gave up 3 bases and J gave up 4 bases, with 7 bases separating them. Germline V gene lookup returns CDR1 MNHNS and CDR2 SASEGT. The CDR3 region has the DNA TGTGCCAGCAGTGACTGGGGGTACGAGCAGTACTTC. Protein sequence: CASSDWGYEQYF.

The genes are TRBV10-2 and TRBJ2-3, with 8 bases that match TRBD2. Germline CDR1 and CDR2: WSHSY and SAAADI. This CDR3 has 15 residues. With 8 bases clipped from V and 0 bases from J, the junction kept 7 bases outside the gene matches. The CDR3 reads CASHSGRASTDTQYF. In DNA form, the CDR3 reads TGCGCCAGCCACAGCGGGAGAGCTAGCACAGATACGCAGTATTTT.

This clonotype was seen a few times. V and J are TRBV6-5 and TRBJ2-2; 8 positions match TRBD2. After removal of 7 bases from V and 6 bases from J, the junction contained 7 bases not matched to a gene. Germline V gives CDR1 MNHEY, CDR2 SVGAGI. CDR3 size: 14 residues. In DNA, the CDR3 is TGTGCCAGCACGGGGGGGATCGGGGCCGGGGAGCTGTTTTTT. Translating it yields CASTGGIGAGELFF.

This clonotype was seen a handful of times. The chain employs TRBV12-3 or TRBV12-4 and TRBJ1-1; D is uncertain. This CDR3 spans 8 amino acids. This CDR3 reads CAVGEAFF. The CDR3 nucleotides read TGTGCTGTCGGAGAAGCTTTCTTT.

On this clonotype itself: One junction end disagrees with the germline gene, perhaps due to a read error. The chain recombines TRBV4-1 with TRBJ1-1; TRBD1 agrees at 7 bases. The CDR3 spans 12 residues. CDR1 is MGHRA and CDR2 is YSYEKL in the germline V gene. The DNA of the CDR3 is TGCGCCAGCAGCCATACCGGGCTACAGGGGATTTTT. It yields the protein CASSHTGLQGIF.

This clonotype was observed at least ten times. This chain joins TRBV7-2 and TRBJ2-5; the D call may be TRBD1 or TRBD2 (5 bases each). CDR3 length: 15 residues. Germline-derived CDR1 and CDR2 are SGHTA and FQGNSA. Trimming took 8 bases from V and 4 from J, leaving 20 bases between them. The CDR3: CASGKGPTPRETQYF. The CDR3 region has the DNA TGTGCCAGCGGAAAGGGACCAACCCCACGAGAGACCCAGTACTTC.

The table lists this clonotype with a few counts. The rearrangement uses TRBV27 and TRBJ2-1, with 8 positions matching TRBD1. With 5 bases clipped from V and 6 bases from J, the junction kept 18 bases outside the gene matches. Germline values: CDR1 MNHEY, CDR2 SMNVEV (reference sequence). This CDR3 has 18 residues. The CDR3 DNA sequence: TGTGCCAGCAGTCCCGCCGGGACAGGAGCCCTCGGTAGCAATGAGCAGTTCTTC. This encodes CASSPAGTGALGSNEQFF.

In its sample, this clonotype was seen many times. This chain joins TRBV6-1 and TRBJ2-7, with TRBD2 identical over 9 bases. The CDR3 contains 15 residues. The germline V gene has CDR1 MNHNS and CDR2 SASEGT. J gave up 5 bases and V 6 bases, and 11 bases lay outside the gene matches. The CDR3 region has the DNA TGTGCCAGCAGGGGGACTAGCAGTCGTGTCGACGAGCAGTACTTC. Translating it yields CASRGTSSRVDEQYF.

V usage is TRBV12-3 or TRBV12-4 and J usage is TRBJ2-3; the D gene is possibly TRBD2 (5 bases). V was clipped by 3 bases and J by 1 base, with 11 bases between them. This CDR3 comprises 15 residues. CDR3: CASSFTLERTDTQYF. The DNA of the CDR3 is TGTGCCAGCAGTTTTACACTAGAACGCACAGATACGCAGTATTTT.

The gene calls are TRBV27 and TRBJ1-5, with D perhaps matching TRBD1 (5 bases). Germline V gene sequence: CDR1 MNHEY, CDR2 SMNVEV (reference sequence). V lost 3 bases, J lost 7 bases, and 16 bases lay in between. This CDR3 region has 15 residues. The CDR3 DNA reads TGTGCCAGCAGTTTCCAGGGCCTATCGGGACAGCCCCAGCATTTT. It is translated as CASSFQGLSGQPQHF.